This T cell receptor beta chain was observed in a study of OX40 agonist ivuxolimab in advanced cancers. Overall study context: Enrolled patients in dose escalation had cancers that were hepatocellular carcinoma, melanoma, renal cell or head and neck cancer.

Trimming took off 1 base at V and 10 bases at J, with 15 bases between the two ends. There are 14 residues in the CDR3. Germline V gene lookup returns CDR1 SGHAT and CDR2 FQNNGV. Measured with immunoSEQ multiplex PCR; TCRdb has only the in-frame clones, and not every one. The repertoire holds about 46,000 clones, with about 88% as singletons. The TCR comes from an adult with an advanced solid tumor such as melanoma, head and neck, liver or kidney cancer. The chain employs TRBV11-2 and TRBJ2-3; D is perhaps TRBD1 or TRBD2 (5 bases each). Sequenced here: CD4+ or CD8+ T cells sorted from blood, sampled in a trial of the OX40 agonist ivuxolimab. The CDR3 nucleotides read TGTGCCAGCAGCTTAGCGGGACCGCGATCGCCGCAGTATTTT. Its translation is CASSLAGPRSPQYF.